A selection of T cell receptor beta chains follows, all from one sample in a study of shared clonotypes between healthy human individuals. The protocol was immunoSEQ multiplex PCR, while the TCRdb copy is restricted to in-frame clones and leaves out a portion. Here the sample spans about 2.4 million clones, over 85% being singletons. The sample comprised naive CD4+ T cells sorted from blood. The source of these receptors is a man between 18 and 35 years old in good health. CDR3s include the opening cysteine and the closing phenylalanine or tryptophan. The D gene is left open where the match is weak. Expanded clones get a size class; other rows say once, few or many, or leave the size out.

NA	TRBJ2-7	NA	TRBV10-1	TGCGCCAGCACCGTCGAGGGAGCGGCTGGGTCCTACGAGCAGTACTTC	CASTVEGAAGSYEQYF
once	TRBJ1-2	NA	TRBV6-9	TGTGCCAGCAGTGGTGCTCCTAACTATGGCTACACCTTC	CASSGAPNYGYTF
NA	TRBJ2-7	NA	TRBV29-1	TGCAGCGTTGATGAGGCAGGGTTGTACTTC	CSVDEAGLYF
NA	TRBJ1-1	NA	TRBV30	TGTGCCTGGAGTGTACCCGGGCGCAAGAACACTGAAGCTTTCTTT	CAWSVPGRKNTEAFF
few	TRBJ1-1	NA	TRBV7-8	TGTGCCAGCAGCCCCCCCCGGACCGCAGGGACCAACACTGAAGCTTTCTTT	CASSPPRTAGTNTEAFF
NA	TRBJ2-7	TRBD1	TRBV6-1	TGTGCCAGCAGTGAAGGGGGGACAGGTTTGTACGAGCAGTACTTC	CASSEGGTGLYEQYF
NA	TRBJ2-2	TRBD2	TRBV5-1	TGCGCCAGCAGCTTGGTTAGCGGGGTTATCACCGGGGAGCTGTTTTTT	CASSLVSGVITGELFF
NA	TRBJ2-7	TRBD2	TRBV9	TGTGCCAGCAGCGTAGGGGCCAGACTAGCGGGGAAATCCTACGAGCAGTACTTC	CASSVGARLAGKSYEQYF
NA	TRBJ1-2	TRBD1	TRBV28	TGTGCCAGCAGTTTATCCGTTCGGACAGGGGGCAGGTATGGCTACACCTTC	CASSLSVRTGGRYGYTF
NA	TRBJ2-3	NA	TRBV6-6	TGTGCCAGCAGTTACCGACAGACGGGGACAGATACGCAGTATTTT	CASSYRQTGTDTQYF
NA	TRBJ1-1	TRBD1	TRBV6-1	TGTGCCAGCAGTGAAGTGGGGACAGGGAAAAGTTCTGAAGCTTTCTTT	CASSEVGTGKSSEAFF
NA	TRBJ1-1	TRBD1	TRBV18	TGTGCCAGCTCACTCGGACAGGGATGGGACACTGAAGCTTTCTTT	CASSLGQGWDTEAFF
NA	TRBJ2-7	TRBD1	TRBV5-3	TGTGCCAGAAGCCTCAGAAACGGACAGGGGGCGCAAGGCGAGCAGTACTTC	CARSLRNGQGAQGEQYF
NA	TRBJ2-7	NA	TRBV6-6	TGTGCCAGCAGTTTAGCAGGGTCCTACGAGCAGTACTTC	CASSLAGSYEQYF
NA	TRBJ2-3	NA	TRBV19	TGTGCCAGTAGTTTGGGCGTTTCGACTAGCACAGATACGCAGTATTTT	CASSLGVSTSTDTQYF